The rows below give T cell receptor beta chains drawn from one sample of a study of control samples from healthy donors and cancer patients. Repertoires were generated with immunoSEQ multiplex PCR, while TCRdb's copy carries only in-frame clones and drops some. The profile covers 60,000 to 95,000 clones, with over 65% appearing a single time and roughly 15% taken by the ten largest. Material: blood. Receptors were obtained from a man aged 50 to 60 in good health. Both conserved end residues are part of each CDR3. D genes are given only for firm matches. Only some rows state a clone size, as once, few, many or a class for expanded clones.

v_call,j_call,clone_size,d_call,cdr3_aa,cdr3_nt
TRBV7-3,TRBJ2-1,once,TRBD2,CASSFSGLAGDYNEQFF,TGTGCCAGCAGCTTCTCTGGACTAGCGGGAGACTACAATGAGCAGTTCTTC
TRBV7-2,TRBJ2-7,.,TRBD1,CASSLDRSLSGGSYEQYF,TGTGCCAGCAGCTTGGACAGGTCGCTTAGTGGTGGGTCCTACGAGCAGTACTTC
TRBV10-3,TRBJ2-5,few,.,CAISESSPETQYF,TGTGCCATCAGTGAGTCAAGTCCCGAGACCCAGTACTTC
TRBV28,TRBJ1-3,.,.,CASSLSWGLNTIYF,TGTGCCAGCAGTTTATCTTGGGGCTTGAACACCATATATTTT
TRBV7-8,TRBJ1-3,.,.,CASSRRGTGNTIYF,TGTGCCAGCAGCCGGAGGGGAACTGGAAACACCATATATTTT
TRBV5-1,TRBJ2-7,.,TRBD2,CASSLGTSGMFSYEQYF,TGCGCCAGCAGCTTGGGGACTAGCGGGATGTTCTCCTACGAGCAGTACTTC
TRBV30,TRBJ2-7,.,TRBD1,CAWSRDRFSYEQYF,TGTGCCTGGTCACGGGACAGGTTCTCCTACGAGCAGTACTTC
TRBV27,TRBJ2-2,.,.,CASSLSLGSIYTGELFF,TGTGCCAGCAGTTTATCCCTCGGGTCGATTTACACCGGGGAGCTGTTTTTT
TRBV3-1/TRBV3-2,TRBJ2-7,.,TRBD2,CASSCGLVEEQYF,TGTGCCAGCAGCTGTGGACTAGTGGAGGAGCAGTACTTC
TRBV5-4,TRBJ2-7,.,TRBD2,CASSPGAGENYEQYF,TGTGCCAGCAGCCCCGGGGCGGGGGAAAACTACGAGCAGTACTTC
TRBV15,TRBJ2-3,.,.,CATSSPGLSDTQYF,TGTGCCACCAGCAGTCCAGGACTGTCAGATACGCAGTATTTT
TRBV6-2/TRBV6-3,TRBJ2-6,.,.,CASSSSVPAGANVLTF,.
TRBV2,TRBJ1-5,few,.,CASTYRGGDKGPQHF,TGTGCCAGCACCTACCGGGGCGGGGACAAGGGGCCCCAGCATTTT
TRBV5-4,TRBJ1-5,.,TRBD1,CASSPGTDQPQHF,TGTGCCAGCAGCCCCGGGACAGATCAGCCCCAGCATTTT
TRBV7-9,TRBJ1-4,.,.,CASSLKTGSNEKLFF,TGTGCCAGCAGCTTAAAAACAGGCTCTAATGAAAAACTGTTTTTT
TRBV6-5,TRBJ1-2,once,TRBD1,CASSSGQGSYTF,TGTGCCAGCAGTTCCGGACAGGGGAGCTACACCTTC
TRBV30,TRBJ2-7,.,.,CAWSAASGFNEQYF,TGTGCCTGGAGTGCCGCCTCTGGATTTAACGAGCAGTACTTC
TRBV5-1,TRBJ2-2,.,.,CASSLPTNTGELFF,TGCGCCAGCAGCTTGCCCACAAACACCGGGGAGCTGTTTTTT
TRBV6-2/TRBV6-3,TRBJ1-2,.,.,CASSLPAHHGYGYTF,TGTGCCAGCAGTTTGCCGGCCCACCACGGCTATGGCTACACCTTC
TRBV2,TRBJ1-5,.,TRBD1,CASIQDRAGLSNQPQHF,TGTGCCAGCATACAGGACAGGGCGGGTTTGAGCAATCAGCCCCAGCATTTT
TRBV10-1,TRBJ2-1,once,.,CASSESAGIGDEQFF,TGCGCCAGCAGTGAGTCCGCTGGAATAGGGGATGAGCAGTTCTTC
TRBV6-5,TRBJ1-2,.,TRBD1,CASSYATGDGGYTF,TGTGCCAGCAGTTACGCAACAGGGGACGGTGGCTACACCTTC
TRBV6-2/TRBV6-3,TRBJ2-3,.,.,CASSYSQRYTDTQYF,TGTGCCAGCAGTTACTCTCAGCGTTACACAGATACGCAGTATTTT
TRBV16,TRBJ1-5,.,.,CASSQSVGRDGNQPQHF,TGTGCCAGCAGCCAATCGGTGGGCAGGGATGGGAATCAGCCCCAGCATTTT
TRBV5-6,TRBJ2-7,.,.,CASSLTWKYEQYF,TGTGCCAGCAGCCTGACCTGGAAGTACGAGCAGTACTTC
TRBV5-4,TRBJ2-5,.,.,CASSFGGLGSQETQYF,TGTGCCAGCAGCTTCGGAGGTTTAGGCAGCCAAGAGACCCAGTACTTC
TRBV29-1,TRBJ2-5,.,TRBD2,CSVTGLAAGTQYF,TGCAGCGTGACGGGACTAGCGGCAGGGACCCAGTACTTC
TRBV6-5,TRBJ2-7,.,TRBD1,CASRKQGAGEQYF,TGTGCCAGCAGGAAACAGGGGGCTGGCGAGCAGTACTTC
TRBV18,TRBJ1-5,.,.,CASSPEIQPGQPQHF,TGTGCCAGCTCACCAGAGATCCAGCCTGGTCAGCCCCAGCATTTT
TRBV18,TRBJ2-4,.,TRBD2,CASSPPAGGEAKNIQYF,TGTGCCAGCTCACCACCTGCGGGGGGGGAGGCCAAAAACATTCAGTACTTC
TRBV24-1,TRBJ2-6,.,.,CATSETVFSGANVLTF,TGTGCCACCAGTGAAACAGTGTTCTCTGGGGCCAACGTCCTGACTTTC
TRBV18,TRBJ1-5,few,TRBD1,CASSETGTGAQPQHF,TGTGCCAGCTCAGAAACCGGGACAGGGGCACAGCCCCAGCATTTT
TRBV7-2,TRBJ2-3,.,TRBD2,CASSLSGVTNTQYF,TGTGCCAGCAGCTTAAGCGGGGTAACAAATACGCAGTATTTT
TRBV5-1,TRBJ2-7,.,TRBD1,CASSRDRGHEQYF,TGCGCCAGCAGCCGGGACAGGGGGCACGAGCAGTACTTC
TRBV6-6,TRBJ1-4,once,TRBD1,CASSGPGQENEKLFF,TGTGCCAGCAGTGGACCGGGACAGGAAAATGAAAAACTGTTTTTT
TRBV5-1,TRBJ2-7,.,TRBD1,CASSIGQAAYEQYF,TGCGCCAGCAGCATAGGACAGGCCGCCTACGAGCAGTACTTC
TRBV7-3,TRBJ2-4,once,.,CASSLAEGTIQYF,TGTGCCAGCAGCTTAGCGGAGGGAACGATTCAGTACTTC
TRBV14,TRBJ1-1,.,.,CASSQVGRGAFF,TGTGCCAGCAGCCAGGTAGGAAGGGGAGCTTTCTTT
TRBV7-2,TRBJ2-3,.,TRBD2,CASSHSRLAGGVDTQYF,TGTGCCAGCAGCCACTCCCGACTAGCGGGAGGTGTAGATACGCAGTATTTT
TRBV3-1/TRBV3-2,TRBJ2-5,.,.,CASSPARGIGQKETQYF,TGTGCCAGCAGCCCGGCCCGGGGCATTGGTCAGAAAGAGACCCAGTACTTC
TRBV5-6,TRBJ2-1,.,.,CASSLVAGSFHYNEQFF,TGTGCCAGCAGCTTGGTGGCGGGAAGTTTTCACTACAATGAGCAGTTCTTC
TRBV30,TRBJ1-2,.,.,CAWNRQLPYGYTF,TGTGCCTGGAATAGACAGCTCCCCTATGGCTACACCTTC
TRBV2,TRBJ2-2,.,TRBD2,CASGTSGWLFF,TGTGCCAGCGGAACTAGCGGGTGGCTGTTTTTT
TRBV4-3,TRBJ1-2,.,.,CASSQDYRGGGFGYTF,TGCGCCAGCAGCCAAGATTATAGAGGGGGAGGGTTTGGCTACACCTTC
TRBV9,TRBJ2-1,.,TRBD1,CASSVSGQGGEQFF,TGTGCCAGCAGCGTTTCGGGACAGGGCGGGGAGCAGTTCTTC
TRBV4-1,TRBJ2-5,.,TRBD2,CASSQGGLALYQETQYF,TGCGCCAGCAGCCAAGGGGGACTAGCCCTTTACCAAGAGACCCAGTACTTC
TRBV6-5,TRBJ2-2,.,.,CASSSQGGRSGELFF,TGTGCCAGCAGCTCTCAAGGGGGGCGCAGCGGGGAGCTGTTTTTT
TRBV4-2,TRBJ2-1,.,TRBD2,CASSQDLLAGGNEQFF,TGTGCCAGCAGCCAAGATTTGCTAGCGGGAGGGAATGAGCAGTTCTTC
TRBV5-1,TRBJ1-1,.,.,CASSSQGNTEAFF,TGCGCCAGCAGCTCTCAGGGTAACACTGAAGCTTTCTTT
TRBV12-5,TRBJ1-3,.,.,CASYPGRLLSGNTIYF,TGTGCTAGTTATCCGGGGCGCTTACTCTCTGGAAACACCATATATTTT
TRBV9,TRBJ2-3,.,TRBD2,CASSQLAGGIDTQYF,TGTGCCAGCAGCCAACTAGCGGGAGGGATAGATACGCAGTATTTT
TRBV4-2,TRBJ2-7,few,.,CASSQVRVYEQYF,TGTGCCAGCAGCCAAGTGAGGGTCTACGAGCAGTACTTC
TRBV30,TRBJ1-4,.,TRBD1,CAWSSPGQGEKLFF,TGTGCCTGGAGTTCGCCGGGACAGGGAGAAAAACTGTTTTTT
TRBV4-3,TRBJ2-7,.,.,CASSQYAGSSYEQYF,TGCGCCAGCAGCCAATACGCAGGGAGCTCCTACGAGCAGTACTTC
TRBV28,TRBJ2-7,.,.,CASSLPHPIAEQYF,TGTGCCAGCAGTTTACCCCACCCCATCGCCGAGCAGTACTTC